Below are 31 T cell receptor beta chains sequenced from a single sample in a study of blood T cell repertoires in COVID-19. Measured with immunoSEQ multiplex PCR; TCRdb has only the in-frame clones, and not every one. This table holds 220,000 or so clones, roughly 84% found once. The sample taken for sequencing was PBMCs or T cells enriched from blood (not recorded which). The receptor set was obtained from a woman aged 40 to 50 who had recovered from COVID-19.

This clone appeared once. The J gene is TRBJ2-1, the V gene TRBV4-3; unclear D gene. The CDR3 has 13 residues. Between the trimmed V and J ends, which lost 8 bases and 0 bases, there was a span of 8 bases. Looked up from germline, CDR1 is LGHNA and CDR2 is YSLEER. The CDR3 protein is CASSGYSYNEQFF. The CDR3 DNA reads TGCGCCAGCTCCGGGTACTCCTACAATGAGCAGTTCTTC.

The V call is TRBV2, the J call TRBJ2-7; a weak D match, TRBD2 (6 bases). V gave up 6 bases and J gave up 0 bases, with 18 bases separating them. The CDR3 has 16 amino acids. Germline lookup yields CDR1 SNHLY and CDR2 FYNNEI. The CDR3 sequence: CASSPQLAESSYEQYF. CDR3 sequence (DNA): TGTGCCAGCAGCCCGCAACTAGCTGAAAGCTCCTACGAGCAGTACTTC. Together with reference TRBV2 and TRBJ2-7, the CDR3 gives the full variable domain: EPEVTQTPSHQVTQMGQEVILRCVPISNHLYFYWYRQILGQKVEFLVSFYNNEISEKSEIFDDQFSVERPDGSNFTLKIRSTKLEDSAMYFCASSPQLAESSYEQYFGPGTRLTVT.

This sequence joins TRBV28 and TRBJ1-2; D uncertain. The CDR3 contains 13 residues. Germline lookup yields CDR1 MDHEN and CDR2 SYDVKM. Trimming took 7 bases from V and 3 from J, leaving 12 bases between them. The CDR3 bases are TGTGCCAGCATGACGGGTTTCGACTATGGCTACACCTTC. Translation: CASMTGFDYGYTF.

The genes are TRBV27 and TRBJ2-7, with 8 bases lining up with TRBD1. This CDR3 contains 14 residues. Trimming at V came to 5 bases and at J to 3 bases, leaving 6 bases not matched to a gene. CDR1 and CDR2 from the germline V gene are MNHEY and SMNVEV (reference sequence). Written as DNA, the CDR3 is TGTGCCAGCAGTCCGGGACAGGCCCACTACGAGCAGTACTTC. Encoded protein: CASSPGQAHYEQYF.

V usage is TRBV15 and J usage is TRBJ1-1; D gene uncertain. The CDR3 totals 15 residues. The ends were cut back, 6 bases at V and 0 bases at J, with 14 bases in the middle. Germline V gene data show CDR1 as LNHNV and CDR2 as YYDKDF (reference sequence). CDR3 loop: CATRGGGGMNTEAFF. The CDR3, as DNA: TGTGCCACCAGAGGAGGAGGCGGGATGAACACTGAAGCTTTCTTT.

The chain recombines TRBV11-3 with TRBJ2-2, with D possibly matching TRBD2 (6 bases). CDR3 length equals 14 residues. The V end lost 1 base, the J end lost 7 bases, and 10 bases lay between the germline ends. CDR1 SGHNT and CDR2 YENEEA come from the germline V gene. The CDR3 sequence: CASSLGLAYGELFF. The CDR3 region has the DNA TGTGCCAGCAGCTTAGGTCTAGCGTACGGGGAGCTGTTTTTT.

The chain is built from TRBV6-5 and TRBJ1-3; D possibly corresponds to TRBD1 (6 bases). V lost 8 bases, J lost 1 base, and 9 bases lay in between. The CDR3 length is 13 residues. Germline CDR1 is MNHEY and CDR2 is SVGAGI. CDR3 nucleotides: TGTGCCAGCGACAGGCAATCTGGAAACACCATATATTTT. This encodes CASDRQSGNTIYF.

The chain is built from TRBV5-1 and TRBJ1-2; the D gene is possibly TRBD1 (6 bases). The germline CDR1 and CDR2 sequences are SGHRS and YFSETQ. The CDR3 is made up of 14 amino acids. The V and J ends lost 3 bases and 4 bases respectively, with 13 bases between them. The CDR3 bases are TGCGCCAGCAGCTCGGACAGAGAACTCTATGGCTACACCTTC. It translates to CASSSDRELYGYTF.

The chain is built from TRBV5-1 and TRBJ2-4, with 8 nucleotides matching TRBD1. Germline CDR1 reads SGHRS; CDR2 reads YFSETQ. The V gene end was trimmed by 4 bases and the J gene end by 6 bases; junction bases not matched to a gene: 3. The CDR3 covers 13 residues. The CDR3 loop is CASSQGARNIQYF. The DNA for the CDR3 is TGCGCCAGCAGCCAGGGGGCGAGAAACATTCAGTACTTC.

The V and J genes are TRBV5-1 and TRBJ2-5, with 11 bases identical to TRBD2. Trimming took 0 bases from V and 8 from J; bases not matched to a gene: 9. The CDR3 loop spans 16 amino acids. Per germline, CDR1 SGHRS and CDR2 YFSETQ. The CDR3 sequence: CASSLAVAGGPITQYF. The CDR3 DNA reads TGCGCCAGCAGCTTGGCTGTAGCGGGAGGGCCCATTACCCAGTACTTC.

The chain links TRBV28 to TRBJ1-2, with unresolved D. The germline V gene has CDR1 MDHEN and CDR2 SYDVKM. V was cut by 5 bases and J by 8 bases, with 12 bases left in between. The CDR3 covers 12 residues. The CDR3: CASSPREGGYTF. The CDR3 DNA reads TGTGCCAGCAGTCCCCGGGAGGGCGGCTACACCTTC.

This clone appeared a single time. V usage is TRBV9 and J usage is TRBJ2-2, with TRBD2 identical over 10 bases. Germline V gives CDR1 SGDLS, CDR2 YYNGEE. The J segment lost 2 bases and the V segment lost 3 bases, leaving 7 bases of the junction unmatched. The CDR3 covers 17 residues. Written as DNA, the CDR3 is TGTGCCAGCAGCGCAAGCGGGAGGGCCCCTAACACCGGGGAGCTGTTTTTT. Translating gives CASSASGRAPNTGELFF.

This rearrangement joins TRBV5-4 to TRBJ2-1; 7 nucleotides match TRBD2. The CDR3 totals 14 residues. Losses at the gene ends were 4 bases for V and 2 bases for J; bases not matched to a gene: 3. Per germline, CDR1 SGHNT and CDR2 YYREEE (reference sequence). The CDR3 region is CASSRAGAYNEQFF. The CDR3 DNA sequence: TGTGCCAGCAGCCGGGCGGGAGCCTACAATGAGCAGTTCTTC.

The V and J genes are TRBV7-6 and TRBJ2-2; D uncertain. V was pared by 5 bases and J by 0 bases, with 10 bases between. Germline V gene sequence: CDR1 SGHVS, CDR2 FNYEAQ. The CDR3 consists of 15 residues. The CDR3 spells CASSPLLTNTGELFF. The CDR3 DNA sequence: TGTGCCAGCAGCCCCTTACTCACGAACACCGGGGAGCTGTTTTTT. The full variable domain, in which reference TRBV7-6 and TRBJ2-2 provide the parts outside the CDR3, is GAGVSQSPRYKVTKRGQDVALRCDPISGHVSLYWYRQALGQGPEFLTYFNYEAQQDKSGLPNDRFSAERPEGSISTLTIQRTEQRDSAMYRCASSPLLTNTGELFFGEGSRLTVL.

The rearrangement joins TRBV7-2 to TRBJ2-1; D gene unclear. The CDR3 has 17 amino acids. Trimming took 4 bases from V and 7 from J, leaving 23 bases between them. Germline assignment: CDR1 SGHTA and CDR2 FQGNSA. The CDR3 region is CASSSLDLLIVGNEQFF. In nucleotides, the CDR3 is TGTGCCAGCAGCTCTCTCGATCTACTCATCGTCGGTAATGAGCAGTTCTTC.

The CDR3 DNA reads as TGTGCCAGCTCAGCAGGGGCTGGGGATACGCAGTATTTT. Translating gives CASSAGAGDTQYF. V is TRBV18 and J is TRBJ2-3; D perhaps matches TRBD1 (6 bases). The CDR3 is 13 residues long. The V end was cut by 5 bases, the J end by 6 bases, with 12 bases between. Germline loops: CDR1 KGHSH, CDR2 LQKENI. The variable domain in full, with the rest retrieved from reference TRBV18 and TRBJ2-3, is NAGVMQNPRHLVRRRGQEARLRCSPMKGHSHVYWYRQLPEEGLKFMVYLQKENIIDESGMPKERFSAEFPKEGPSILRIQQVVRGDSAAYFCASSAGAGDTQYFGPGTRLTVL.

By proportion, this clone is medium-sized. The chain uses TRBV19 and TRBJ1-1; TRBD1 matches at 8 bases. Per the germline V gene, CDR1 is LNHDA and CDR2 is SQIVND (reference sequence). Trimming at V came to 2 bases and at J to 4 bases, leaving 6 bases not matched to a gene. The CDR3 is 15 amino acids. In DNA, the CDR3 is TGTGCCAGTAGTATAAAGGACAGGGTTGTCACTGAAGCTTTCTTT. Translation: CASSIKDRVVTEAFF.

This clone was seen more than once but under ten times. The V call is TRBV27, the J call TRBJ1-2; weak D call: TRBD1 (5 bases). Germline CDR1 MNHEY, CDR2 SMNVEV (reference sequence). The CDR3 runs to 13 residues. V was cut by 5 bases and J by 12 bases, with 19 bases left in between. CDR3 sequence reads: CASSPWTNAPHTF. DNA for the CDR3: TGTGCCAGCAGTCCCTGGACAAATGCCCCGCACACCTTC.

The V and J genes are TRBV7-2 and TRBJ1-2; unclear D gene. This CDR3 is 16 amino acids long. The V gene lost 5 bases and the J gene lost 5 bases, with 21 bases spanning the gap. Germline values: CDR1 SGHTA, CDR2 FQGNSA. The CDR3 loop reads CASSRTLTLALYGYTF. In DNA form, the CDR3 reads TGTGCCAGCAGCCGCACTCTCACTCTCGCCCTATATGGCTACACCTTC.

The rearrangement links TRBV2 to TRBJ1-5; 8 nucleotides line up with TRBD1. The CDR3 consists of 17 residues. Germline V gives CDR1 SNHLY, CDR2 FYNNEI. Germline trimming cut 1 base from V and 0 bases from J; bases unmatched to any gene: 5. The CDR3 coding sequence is TGTGCCAGCAGTGAAGACAGGACAGGGCATAGCAATCAGCCCCAGCATTTT. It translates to CASSEDRTGHSNQPQHF. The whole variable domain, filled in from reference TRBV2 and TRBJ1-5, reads EPEVTQTPSHQVTQMGQEVILRCVPISNHLYFYWYRQILGQKVEFLVSFYNNEISEKSEIFDDQFSVERPDGSNFTLKIRSTKLEDSAMYFCASSEDRTGHSNQPQHFGDGTRLSIL.

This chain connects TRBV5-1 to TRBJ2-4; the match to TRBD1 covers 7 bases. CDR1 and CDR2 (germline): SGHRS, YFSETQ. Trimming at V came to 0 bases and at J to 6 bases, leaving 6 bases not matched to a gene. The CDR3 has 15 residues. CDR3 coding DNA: TGCGCCAGCAGCTTGGGGGACAGCACACCAAACATTCAGTACTTC. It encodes CASSLGDSTPNIQYF. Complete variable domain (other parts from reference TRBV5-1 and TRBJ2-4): KAGVTQTPRYLIKTRGQQVTLSCSPISGHRSVSWYQQTPGQGLQFLFEYFSETQRNKGNFPGRFSGRQFSNSRSEMNVSTLELGDSALYLCASSLGDSTPNIQYFGAGTRLSVL.

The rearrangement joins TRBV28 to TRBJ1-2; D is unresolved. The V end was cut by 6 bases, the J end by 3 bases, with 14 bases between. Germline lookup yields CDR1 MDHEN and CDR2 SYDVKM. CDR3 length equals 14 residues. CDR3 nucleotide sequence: TGTGCCAGCAGCCCCCTAGAGGGTTACTATGGCTACACCTTC. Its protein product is CASSPLEGYYGYTF.

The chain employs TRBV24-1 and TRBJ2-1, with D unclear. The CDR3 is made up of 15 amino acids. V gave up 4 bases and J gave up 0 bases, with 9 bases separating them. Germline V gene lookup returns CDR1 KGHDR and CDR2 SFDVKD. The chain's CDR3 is CATSEQFSSYNEQFF. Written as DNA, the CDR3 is TGTGCCACCAGTGAACAGTTTAGCTCCTACAATGAGCAGTTCTTC.

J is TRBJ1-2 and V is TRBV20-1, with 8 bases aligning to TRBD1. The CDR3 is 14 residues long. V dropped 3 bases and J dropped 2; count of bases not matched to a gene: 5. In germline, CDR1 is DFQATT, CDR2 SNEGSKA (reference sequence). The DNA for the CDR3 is TGCAGTGCTAGTGGGACAGGTATCAACTATGGCTACACCTTC. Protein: CSASGTGINYGYTF.

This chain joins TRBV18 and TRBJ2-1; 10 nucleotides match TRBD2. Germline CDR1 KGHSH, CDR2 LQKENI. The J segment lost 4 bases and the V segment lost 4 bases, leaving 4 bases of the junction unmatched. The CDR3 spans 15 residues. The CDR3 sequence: CASSLGLAEYNEQFF. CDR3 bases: TGTGCCAGCTCACTTGGACTAGCGGAGTACAATGAGCAGTTCTTC.

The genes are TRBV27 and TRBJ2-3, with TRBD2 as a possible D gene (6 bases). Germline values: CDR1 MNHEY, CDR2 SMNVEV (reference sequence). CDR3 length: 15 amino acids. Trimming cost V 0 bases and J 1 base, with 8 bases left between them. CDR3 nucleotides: TGTGCCAGCAGTTTATCGTCTAGCGGCACAGATACGCAGTATTTT. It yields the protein CASSLSSSGTDTQYF.

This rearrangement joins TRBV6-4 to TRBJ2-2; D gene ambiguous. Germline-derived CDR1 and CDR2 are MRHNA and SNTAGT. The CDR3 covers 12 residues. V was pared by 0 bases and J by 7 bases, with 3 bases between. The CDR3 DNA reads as TGTGCCAGCAGTGACTCTCTCGGGGAGCTGTTTTTT. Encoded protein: CASSDSLGELFF.

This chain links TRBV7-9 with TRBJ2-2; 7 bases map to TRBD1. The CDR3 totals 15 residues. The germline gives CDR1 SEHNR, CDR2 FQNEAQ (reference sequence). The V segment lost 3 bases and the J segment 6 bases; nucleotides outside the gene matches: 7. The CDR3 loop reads CASSFLRGPAGELFF. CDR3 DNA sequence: TGTGCCAGCAGCTTCCTTAGGGGGCCCGCCGGGGAGCTGTTTTTT. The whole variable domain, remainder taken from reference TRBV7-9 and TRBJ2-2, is DTGVSQNPRHKITKRGQNVTFRCDPISEHNRLYWYRQTLGQGPEFLTYFQNEAQLEKSRLLSDRFSAERPKGSFSTLEIQRTEQGDSAMYLCASSFLRGPAGELFFGEGSRLTVL.

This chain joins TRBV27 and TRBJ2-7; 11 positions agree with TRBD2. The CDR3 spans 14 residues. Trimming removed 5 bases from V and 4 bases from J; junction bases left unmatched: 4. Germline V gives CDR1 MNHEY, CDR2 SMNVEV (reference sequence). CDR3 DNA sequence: TGTGCCAGCAGTCAGGGACTAGCGGTTTACGAGCAGTACTTC. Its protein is CASSQGLAVYEQYF.

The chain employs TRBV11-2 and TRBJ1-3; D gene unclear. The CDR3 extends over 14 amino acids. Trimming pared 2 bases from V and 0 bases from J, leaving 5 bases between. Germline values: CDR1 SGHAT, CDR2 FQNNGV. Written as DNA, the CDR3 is TGTGCCAGCAGCTTAACGAGCTCTGGAAACACCATATATTTT. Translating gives CASSLTSSGNTIYF.

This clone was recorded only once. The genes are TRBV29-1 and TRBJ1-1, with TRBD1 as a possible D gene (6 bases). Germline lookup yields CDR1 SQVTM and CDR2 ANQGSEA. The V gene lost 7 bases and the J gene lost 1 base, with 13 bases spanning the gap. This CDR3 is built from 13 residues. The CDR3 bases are TGCAGCGCCGCACAGGGATCGAACACTGAAGCTTTCTTT. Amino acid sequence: CSAAQGSNTEAFF.